This T cell receptor (beta chain) was retrieved from a study of T cells in Graves' hyperthyroidism and ophthalmopathy. Regarding the study as a whole: Among clonotypes expanded in thyroid above 0.001, most were also found in blood.

If no ophthalmopathy progression occurred within 18 months, Graves' hyperthyroidism was stable. The study based diagnoses on clinical symptoms, serum thyroxine and TRAb, thyroid ultrasound and orbital computed tomography. The authors took PBMCs from 10 ml fresh peripheral blood. This clonotype occurred many times. Its antigen is still unknown. Regions amplified from RNA transcripts were the TCR beta CDR3 regions. The TCR CDR3 was amplified in a first-round RT-PCR using the HTBI primer set. TCRdb passed the multiplex PCR reads through MiXCR, listing each CDR3 protein once. The repertoire has hundreds of thousands of distinct CDR3 sequences, 15% to 20% of them found once; the top ten carry around a sixth. Germline V gives CDR1 SGHAT, CDR2 FQNNGV. The germline V and J ends were trimmed by 2 bases and 1 base, with 13 bases remaining between them. This CDR3 spans 16 amino acids.

This rearrangement joins TRBV11-2 to TRBJ2-3; a weak D match, TRBD1 (6 bases). Sequencing input: blood. This clonotype originated in a woman in her late teens or twenties with Graves' hyperthyroidism. CDR3 region: CASSLTGPLGTDTQYF. For the CDR3, the DNA is TGTGCCAGCAGCTTAACAGGGCCCCTAGGCACAGATACGCAGTATTTT.